The clone carrying this TCR beta chain showed up many times. Antigen: not known. The authors amplified TCR beta CDR3 from genomic DNA using two-round multiplex PCR. First-round PCR employed TRBV- and TRBJ-specific primers for each gene. TCRdb ran MiXCR on the multiplex PCR reads and lists one entry per CDR3 protein. The sample lists some 34,000 distinct CDR3 sequences, around 30% occurring once. This entry is derived from a study of prognosis after radiotherapy for stage I lung cancer. Whole-study context: For radiotherapy, patients got SBRT split into 3 to 5 fractions, giving a biologically effective dose of at least 100 Gy. Whole-study findings and limits: TRBV and TRBJ gene usage reportedly differed between patients with and without metastases. Following stereotactic body radiation therapy, patients who went on to develop distant metastases had lower Shannon entropy. Tumor-specific status of the expanded TCR clones was not determined in the analysis.

Germline CDR1 SGHTA, CDR2 FQGTGA. Trimming pared 2 bases from V and 0 bases from J, leaving 7 bases between. The CDR3 runs 15 residues. The chain links TRBV7-3 to TRBJ2-2; maybe TRBD1 (5 bases). This TCR derives from a donor at least 50 years old with non-small cell lung cancer. Sequenced here: PBMCs, sampled before or after stereotactic body radiation therapy (not recorded which). The CDR3 bases are TGTGCCAGCAGCTTACAGGGAACGAACACCGGGGAGCTGTTTTTT. Protein sequence: CASSLQGTNTGELFF.